The 27 T cell receptor beta chains given below trace back to one sample, sequenced in a study of blood T cell repertoires in COVID-19. The method was immunoSEQ multiplex PCR; TCRdb's version includes in-frame clones alone and lacks a portion of them. This table has about 190,000 clones, around 90% appearing once. The sequenced sample consisted of peripheral blood. These receptor sequences come from a man aged 45-65 years with acute or convalescent COVID-19.

V and J are TRBV28 and TRBJ2-1; 14 positions match TRBD2. CDR1 and CDR2 from the germline V gene are MDHEN and SYDVKM. V shed 6 bases, J shed 7 bases, and the junction held 2 bases outside the gene matches. This CDR3 is built from 14 residues. CDR3 DNA sequence: TGTGCCAGCAGGAGGACTAGCGGGAGGAATGAGCAGTTCTTC. Translated, it gives CASRRTSGRNEQFF.

This chain uses TRBV29-1 with TRBJ2-1; 7 bases agree with TRBD2. V was clipped by 6 bases and J by 7 bases; unmatched bases: 15. CDR1 and CDR2 (germline): SQVTM, ANQGSEA. This CDR3 region has 15 residues. The CDR3: CSVTLGLVRTNEQFF. The DNA for the CDR3 is TGCAGCGTGACCCTAGGACTAGTTAGGACTAATGAGCAGTTCTTC.

V usage is TRBV3-1 (or the pseudogene TRBV3-2) and J usage is TRBJ2-7; 7 nucleotides match TRBD1. V was pared by 1 base and J by 0 bases, with 6 bases of the junction left unmatched. The CDR3 has 16 amino acids. Germline V gene lookup returns CDR1 LGHDT and CDR2 YNNKEL (reference sequence). The CDR3 sequence is CASSQAPGQRSYEQYF. CDR3 bases: TGTGCCAGCAGCCAAGCTCCGGGACAGCGCTCCTACGAGCAGTACTTC.

The chain has TRBV11-2 and TRBJ2-2, with D possibly being TRBD2 (6 bases). Germline CDR1 and CDR2: SGHAT and FQNNGV. Trimming removed 5 bases from V and 0 bases from J, with 13 bases in between. The CDR3 sequence is 16 residues long. The CDR3: CASSLLGTPNTGELFF. The CDR3 coding sequence is TGTGCCAGCAGCCTTCTCGGGACTCCGAACACCGGGGAGCTGTTTTTT.

This chain joins TRBV6-5 and TRBJ1-3; TRBD1 might be the D (5 bases). The CDR3 length is 14 residues. Trimming removed 6 bases at V and 0 bases at J, with 9 bases between. Germline V gives CDR1 MNHEY, CDR2 SVGAGI. The CDR3 loop is CASRETVSGNTIYF. CDR3 coding DNA: TGTGCCAGCAGAGAGACAGTCTCTGGAAACACCATATATTTT.

J is TRBJ1-6 and V is TRBV9, with D tentatively TRBD1 (5 bases). Trimming removed 3 bases from V and 10 bases from J, with 14 bases in between. This CDR3 is 14 amino acids long. Germline-derived CDR1 and CDR2 are SGDLS and YYNGEE. The CDR3 DNA is TGTGCCAGCAGCGAGTTCGGGGGGACCTCACCCCTCCACTTT. It is translated as CASSEFGGTSPLHF.

The chain joins TRBV9 to TRBJ2-2, with TRBD2 identical over 7 bases. V lost 4 bases to trimming and J lost 4 bases; unmatched junction nucleotides: 7. Germline V lookup: CDR1 SGDLS, CDR2 YYNGEE. The CDR3 has 15 residues. The CDR3 loop is CASSPLAELTGELFF. The CDR3 bases are TGTGCCAGCAGCCCGCTAGCGGAGCTCACCGGGGAGCTGTTTTTT.

The CDR3, as DNA: TGTGCCAGCAGTGTCGCCCCGGGCACTGAAGCTTTCTTT. Translating it yields CASSVAPGTEAFF. The V call is TRBV6-4, the J call TRBJ1-1; D not resolved. Trimming left V 4 bases short and J 4 bases short, with 10 bases between. The V gene's germline CDR1 is MRHNA and CDR2 SNTAGT. There are 13 residues in the CDR3.

V usage is TRBV7-3 and J usage is TRBJ2-3; tentative D call: TRBD2 (6 bases). Germline values: CDR1 SGHTA, CDR2 FQGTGA. V lost 5 bases to trimming and J lost 6 bases, with 21 bases between them. This CDR3 is 16 amino acids long. The CDR3 DNA is TGTGCCAGCAGCCCCTATGCGGGGTCACACGGGGATACGCAGTATTTT. As protein: CASSPYAGSHGDTQYF.

V is TRBV18 and J is TRBJ2-3; D gene unclear. Trimming removed 4 bases at V and 6 bases at J, with 23 bases between. The CDR3 extends over 17 amino acids. Germline V gives CDR1 KGHSH, CDR2 LQKENI. CDR3 DNA: TGTGCCAGCTCACTATCCGAATCACCCCGCGGAGCGGATACGCAGTATTTT. Amino acid sequence: CASSLSESPRGADTQYF.

This sequence joins TRBV3-1 (or the pseudogene TRBV3-2) and TRBJ2-7; 13 nucleotides line up with TRBD2. The CDR3 runs to 18 residues. The J segment lost 7 bases and the V segment lost 4 bases, leaving 16 bases of the junction unmatched. Germline CDR1 LGHDT, CDR2 YNNKEL (reference sequence). The CDR3 DNA sequence: TGTGCCAGCAGCCGCGGGACTAGCGGGACCTTTCAACTGAGGGAGCAGTACTTC. It yields the protein CASSRGTSGTFQLREQYF.

The chain is built from TRBV10-2 and TRBJ2-7; TRBD2 matches at 12 bases. This CDR3 has 14 amino acids. Germline V gene data show CDR1 as WSHSY and CDR2 as SAAADI. The J segment lost 3 bases and the V segment lost 6 bases, leaving 3 bases of the junction unmatched. The CDR3 here is CASREGLAGYEQYF. The CDR3 bases are TGCGCCAGCAGGGAGGGACTAGCGGGCTACGAGCAGTACTTC.

V and J are TRBV2 and TRBJ1-1; 7 nucleotides agree with TRBD1. The CDR3 consists of 16 residues. The germline V gene encodes CDR1 SNHLY and CDR2 FYNNEI. V trimming: 0 bases; J trimming: 1 base; junction bases outside the gene matches: 5. The CDR3 loop is CASSEALQGPNTEAFF. CDR3 sequence (DNA): TGTGCCAGCAGTGAAGCACTACAGGGGCCGAACACTGAAGCTTTCTTT.

V and J are TRBV9 and TRBJ1-2; 9 nucleotides align to TRBD1. From germline, CDR1 is SGDLS and CDR2 YYNGEE. Trimming removed 3 bases from V and 7 bases from J; junction bases left unmatched: 10. The CDR3 extends over 15 amino acids. The CDR3 region is CASSAYGTGQGGYTF. Here the CDR3 DNA reads TGTGCCAGCAGCGCCTACGGGACAGGGCAGGGTGGCTACACCTTC.

This chain links TRBV27 with TRBJ2-7; maybe TRBD2 (6 bases). Germline V gene sequence: CDR1 MNHEY, CDR2 SMNVEV (reference sequence). This CDR3 is 13 amino acids long. V lost 3 bases, J lost 2 bases, and 8 bases lay in between. The CDR3 coding sequence is TGTGCCAGCAGTTTGGGGGGACCCTACGAGCAGTACTTC. This gives the protein CASSLGGPYEQYF.

The rearrangement uses TRBV18 and TRBJ2-1; weak D call: TRBD1 (5 bases). Germline CDR1 KGHSH, CDR2 LQKENI. The V gene lost 3 bases and the J gene lost 6 bases, with 18 bases spanning the gap. The CDR3 spans 16 residues. The CDR3 bases are TGTGCCAGCTCACCCCGACAGTTGGGGCCTAGCAATGAGCAGTTCTTC. This codes for CASSPRQLGPSNEQFF.

V and J are TRBV28 and TRBJ2-1, with D maybe TRBD1 (6 bases). This CDR3 is built from 13 residues. Trimming took 8 bases from V and 0 from J, leaving 8 bases between them. Germline V gene data show CDR1 as MDHEN and CDR2 as SYDVKM. CDR3 loop: CASVQGSYNEQFF. DNA of the CDR3: TGTGCCAGCGTACAGGGCTCCTACAATGAGCAGTTCTTC.

This rearrangement joins TRBV9 to TRBJ1-1; TRBD1 might be the D (5 bases). V was pared by 0 bases and J by 1 base, with 16 bases between. The CDR3 runs to 17 residues. Germline V gene lookup returns CDR1 SGDLS and CDR2 YYNGEE. The CDR3 spells CASSVADLGAPNTEAFF. The DNA for the CDR3 is TGTGCCAGCAGCGTAGCCGACCTTGGGGCGCCGAACACTGAAGCTTTCTTT.

This clone was detected only a few times. The genes are TRBV7-2 and TRBJ2-2, with a tentative D call TRBD1 (6 bases). Germline assignment: CDR1 SGHTA and CDR2 FQGNSA. Trimming shortened V by 4 bases and J by 7 bases, and 13 bases separated the two germline ends. The CDR3 runs to 14 residues. Written as DNA, the CDR3 is TGTGCCAGCAGCTCCTGGACAGACATCGGGGAGCTGTTTTTT. Translating it yields CASSSWTDIGELFF. The full variable domain, in which reference TRBV7-2 and TRBJ2-2 provide the parts outside the CDR3, is GAGVSQSPSNKVTEKGKDVELRCDPISGHTALYWYRQSLGQGLEFLIYFQGNSAPDKSGLPSDRFSAERTGGSVSTLTIQRTQQEDSAVYLCASSSWTDIGELFFGEGSRLTVL.

CDR3 loop: CASSPLVTGVNSNQPQHF. The CDR3, as DNA: TGCGCCAGCAGCCCCCTCGTTACAGGGGTGAATAGCAATCAGCCCCAGCATTTT. This chain uses TRBV4-1 with TRBJ1-5; TRBD1 aligns across 7 bases. Germline CDR1 is MGHRA and CDR2 is YSYEKL. V trimming: 4 bases; J trimming: 0 bases; junction bases outside the gene matches: 12. This CDR3 spans 18 amino acids.

The genes are TRBV3-1 (or the pseudogene TRBV3-2) and TRBJ1-2, with 8 positions matching TRBD1. Losses at the gene ends were 0 bases for V and 5 bases for J; bases not matched to a gene: 11. The germline CDR1 and CDR2 sequences are LGHDT and YNNKEL (reference sequence). The CDR3 has 17 residues. The CDR3 DNA is TGTGCCAGCAGCCAAGATCCCTACACAGGGGGAATGTATGGCTACACCTTC. Protein: CASSQDPYTGGMYGYTF.

In this sample, this clone turned up once. This chain links TRBV7-9 with TRBJ2-1; D might be TRBD2 (5 bases). CDR1 and CDR2 (germline): SEHNR, FQNEAQ (reference sequence). There are 15 residues in the CDR3. Trimming shortened V by 6 bases and J by 2 bases, and 14 bases separated the two germline ends. CDR3 region: CASRDEALAYNEQFF. The CDR3 region has the DNA TGTGCCAGCAGGGACGAAGCACTAGCCTACAATGAGCAGTTCTTC.

The rearrangement uses TRBV10-3 and TRBJ2-5, with D uncertain. CDR1 and CDR2 (germline): ENHRY, SYGVKD. The V gene lost 3 bases and the J gene lost 0 bases, with 5 bases spanning the gap. The CDR3 is 13 residues long. The chain's CDR3 is CAISDSNQETQYF. The CDR3, as DNA: TGTGCCATCAGTGACAGTAACCAAGAGACCCAGTACTTC.

The CDR3 sequence is CASNFPDREDTGELFF. As DNA, the CDR3 is TGTGCCAGCAACTTCCCGGACAGGGAGGACACCGGGGAGCTGTTTTTT. The chain is built from TRBV7-9 and TRBJ2-2, with 8 positions matching TRBD1. Unmatched junction bases numbered 10, after V lost 7 bases and J lost 3 bases. Per germline, CDR1 SEHNR and CDR2 FQNEAQ (reference sequence). CDR3 length: 16 amino acids. Together with reference TRBV7-9 and TRBJ2-2, the CDR3 gives the full variable domain: DTGVSQNPRHKITKRGQNVTFRCDPISEHNRLYWYRQTLGQGPEFLTYFQNEAQLEKSRLLSDRFSAERPKGSFSTLEIQRTEQGDSAMYLCASNFPDREDTGELFFGEGSRLTVL.

The chain employs TRBV2 and TRBJ1-6; D uncertain. The V and J ends lost 5 bases and 4 bases respectively, with 12 bases between them. The V gene's germline CDR1 is SNHLY and CDR2 FYNNEI. The CDR3 sequence is 15 residues long. The chain's CDR3 is CASSQEDAYNSPLHF. CDR3 bases: TGTGCCAGCAGTCAGGAGGACGCGTATAATTCACCCCTCCACTTT.

The chain is built from TRBV25-1 and TRBJ1-4; unclear D gene. Germline V CDR1 and CDR2: MGHDK, SYGVNS. The length of the CDR3 is 17 residues. The V end was cut by 5 bases, the J end by 0 bases, with 16 bases between. The CDR3 DNA is TGTGCCAGCAGTTCGATAGGACTGTATACAACTAATGAAAAACTGTTTTTT. It specifies CASSSIGLYTTNEKLFF.

The rearrangement links TRBV7-2 to TRBJ1-6; D possibly corresponds to TRBD1 (5 bases). V lost 1 base to trimming and J lost 7 bases, with 14 bases between them. CDR1 is SGHTA and CDR2 is FQGNSA in the germline V gene. This CDR3 region has 16 residues. In DNA, the CDR3 is TGTGCCAGCAGCTTAGGCCGGACAAGGAGCAATTCACCCCTCCACTTT. It is translated as CASSLGRTRSNSPLHF. The whole variable domain, filled in from reference TRBV7-2 and TRBJ1-6, reads GAGVSQSPSNKVTEKGKDVELRCDPISGHTALYWYRQSLGQGLEFLIYFQGNSAPDKSGLPSDRFSAERTGGSVSTLTIQRTQQEDSAVYLCASSLGRTRSNSPLHFGNGTRLTVT.